This TCR beta chain was documented in a study of cytomegalovirus exposure and HLA in healthy donors (TCRdb year 2017). In the study overall: In an earlier analysis of fewer than 750 of the donors, 250 to 350 Gb of sequence data and 90 million to 130 million unique TCR beta sequences from approximately 180 million T cells were reported. Rather than using new phenotypic data, the later analysis identified candidate immune exposures from TCR beta sequences and from how often those sequences occurred across donors. Donor age, sex, ethnicity and CMV serostatus were compiled alongside the repertoire data. In a later genetic analysis, genome-wide SNP genotypes for about 65% of the roughly 670 donors were used, and that subset was treated as a discovery cohort. Because of strong linkage in the cohort, roughly five DR-DQ haplotypes were treated as single units for association and clustering. The study combined high-throughput TCR immunosequencing, statistical association of individual TCRs with disease status, and machine learning to predict cytomegalovirus infection status. Along with the roughly 710-subject first cohort, a separate validation cohort of around 120 different subjects was used. The aim of the study was to test whether cataloging public T cell receptors could identify signatures of past pathogen exposure. An earlier analysis of roughly 580 of the donors used high-throughput TCR beta sequencing to judge whether each TCR beta V gene segment behaved as functional or pseudogenic. All discovery cohort repertoires had been generated using a single sequencing platform. Class I and class II HLA loci were covered by the typing at four-digit resolution. An early release covering more than 500 HLA-typed donors comprised 250 to 350 gigabases of sequencing data and tens of millions of unique TCR sequences. The number of typed donors differed by locus: about 620-630 for A, B, C, DRB1 and DQB1; some 540 for DQA1; 606 for DPA1; and about 450 for DPB1. Among the roughly 400 genotyped donors, about 85% belonged to the genetic ancestry cluster associated with self-reported Caucasian donors. Across 300 to 400 genotyped donors of the cohort, an average of about 250,000 unique TCR beta nucleotide sequences per donor were sequenced, and roughly a sixth of those sequences were non-productive. To study patterns of TCR occurrence, a later analysis re-analyzed previously published TCR beta repertoires from 666 donors and added high-resolution HLA genotyping. Using immunosequencing, the study profiled T cell repertoires from about 610 subjects and related those repertoires to cytomegalovirus serostatus.

The CDR3 numbers 11 residues from cysteine through phenylalanine. CDR3 DNA only is kept here, 33 bases in frame from base 1. V and J lose 7 bases and 6 bases, and a span of 12 bases separates them. Via the germline V gene (reference sequence), CDR1 is DFQATT and CDR2 SNEGSKA. Results and caveats for the whole study, not just this receptor: The study listed 150 to 200 TCR beta chains as associated with cytomegalovirus. An earlier analysis of approximately 590 of the donors showed that most TCR beta V segments appeared in productive rearrangements either about 90% or about 30% of the time, which broadly matched IMGT annotations. Because counts were too low, more than 15 rarely observed V segments, including chromosome 9 orphons, were excluded from the earlier analysis of fewer than 650 of the donors. When HLA alleles, especially DR and DQ, strongly co-occurred, TCR associations were difficult to assign to individual alleles. Cytomegalovirus status was reported to be diagnosed by the classifier with high specificity and sensitivity in both the original and validation cohorts. HLA typing was unavailable for some donors at each locus, so association tests used only the typed subset. A later genetic analysis reported fewer N-insertions in productive TCRs among donors in an Asian-associated ancestry cluster than the roughly 650-donor mean. A further reported finding was that TCR beta sequences accurately predicted the HLA-A and HLA-B alleles for most subjects in the first cohort. In a later analysis, TCR association rates were found to vary across HLA loci, with the most associated TCRs seen for DRB1 alleles and the fewest for HLA-C alleles. In this cohort, only TCR beta chains were sequenced, and detectable features were limited by the absence of alpha or paired-chain data. Linkage disequilibrium might explain the correlated functional status among segregating V segments, but an unknown experimental factor could not be ruled out. While some public TCRs were present in many individuals, most TCR sequences turned up only very rarely across donors. In a later analysis, HLA-associated TCR beta chains were found to be more clonally expanded and to have lower generation probabilities than equally common non-associated chains. A group of highly shared sequence variants was considered likely to be a technical artifact of the sequencing pipeline. It was suggested by the authors that the approach could potentially be generalized to other disease states and immunological phenotypes. In vitro tests confirmed that a few of the cytomegalovirus-associated TCR beta chains recognize cytomegalovirus antigens. According to a later analysis, parvovirus B19, influenza, CMV and Epstein-Barr virus appeared linked to several top co-occurrence clusters. Sequencing depth was assumed to be roughly uniform across donors in the presence/absence analyses, though that assumption may not hold. In a later genetic analysis, a missense DCLRE1C variant was associated with V-gene and J-gene trimming of TCR beta chains, and the association was replicated in an independent cohort. In a later analysis, most CMV-associated TCR beta chains were found to appear HLA-restricted, with HLA associations seemingly driven largely by CMV exposure. For the cohort, immune exposure information was limited to CMV serostatus. Some IMGT-functional V segments, including TRBV6-2 and TRBV6-3, could not be distinguished by the 87-base-pair reads and were therefore excluded. In a later analysis, 16,951 TCR beta sequences were associated with specific HLA alleles at a false discovery rate of 0.05.

Receptor libraries were prepared by the immunoSEQ multiplex PCR assay. For the multiplex PCR, a mixture combining 60 forward primers for TCR Vbeta segments and 13 reverse primers for TCR Jbeta segments was used. The CDR3 region of rearranged TCR beta genes was amplified from genomic DNA with a multiplex PCR assay. The amplified TCR beta libraries were sequenced on the Illumina HiSeq System as 87-base-pair reads. Per the authors' processing: Across the 600 to 700 repertoires, a later analysis counted 60 million to 90 million unique TCR beta chains, 9 million to 14 million of which were shared by at least two donors. To remove PCR and sequencing errors, raw reads were error-corrected and collapsed into unique sequences using a nearest-neighbor algorithm that merged closely related sequences. To assign V, D and J gene segments, CDR3 sequences were aligned to IMGT reference sequences. For a sequence to be retained, a match of at least six nucleotides to both a V gene segment and a J gene segment was required. A rearrangement counted as productive if the CDR3 had no stop codons and remained in frame with V and J, and every other rearrangement counted as non-productive. Following IMGT convention, CDR3 was defined as the stretch from the second conserved V-encoded cysteine to the conserved J-encoded phenylalanine. The earlier analysis of some 550 of the donors excluded any sequence lacking an unambiguous match to a single V gene segment. In an earlier analysis of 587 of the donors, V segments were called functional above 56.7% productive rearrangements and were called segregating when the between-donor standard deviation exceeded 5%. A statistical classification framework was built to diagnose cytomegalovirus status from the catalog of TCR beta chain sequences. In a later analysis, TCR nucleotide sequences were compared against IMGT/GENE-DB human TR gene sequences so that V and J genes could be assigned. Using the TCRdist pipeline, a later analysis assigned CDR3 sequences along with most-parsimonious VDJ recombination scenarios. In a later analysis, each TCR beta chain was defined by its CDR3 amino acid sequence together with its V-gene family, and reads lacking a unique V-gene family were excluded. In a later analysis, approximately 590 highly shared, low-generation-probability nucleotide sequences were removed to address suspected cross-contamination and a sequencing artifact. For each public chain, a later analysis derived a clonal expansion index from normalized ranks of inferred template counts within each repertoire. In a later analysis, generation probabilities were computed with a VDJ recombination model fitted to out-of-frame rearrangements, and the resulting probabilities were checked against IGoR. In a later analysis, hypergeometric tests were used to score TCR-TCR, TCR-HLA and TCR-CMV co-occurrence, with a repertoire-size bias correction applied to TCR pairs. To estimate false discovery rates, a later analysis permuted the HLA or CMV assignments 20 times. A later analysis grouped co-occurring TCRs with DBSCAN, adding TCRdist sequence similarity when clustering within HLA-allele-positive subsets. Repertoires with fewer than 30,000 or more than 120,000 public chains, plus five repertoires with anomalous nucleotide sharing, were excluded from co-occurrence clustering. TCRdb limited this immuneACCESS table to in-frame rearrangements with V and J called. A share of clones is missing; checked studies link under half to unresolved V genes, and the rest is unexplained. V and J calls and clone size are given by that table; D and trimming were obtained from the DNA. This sample's records show about 70,000 clones. Roughly 2.4% of the sample is in the top ten clones.

Remarks on this clone: This clone's antigen is unknown.

The cohort consisted of approximately 670 healthy bone marrow donors. Cohort members were all nominally healthy when sampled, although unrecorded immune exposures were likely present. The donor was CMV seropositive and belonged to the group of 250 to 350 seropositive cohort members. A peripheral blood sample was provided by each donor, and peripheral blood mononuclear cells were used for TCR beta sequencing. The Qiagen DNeasy Blood Extraction Kit was used to extract genomic DNA from the blood cell samples. The sequenced sample was PBMCs. The rearranged segments are TRBV20-1 and TRBJ1-1; the D gene is unclear. The clonotype comes from a female donor in good health and CMV-seropositive. The DNA sequence is TGCAGTGTCGAGCCTCGGGCTGAAGCTTTCTTT. Its protein reads: CSVEPRAEAFF.